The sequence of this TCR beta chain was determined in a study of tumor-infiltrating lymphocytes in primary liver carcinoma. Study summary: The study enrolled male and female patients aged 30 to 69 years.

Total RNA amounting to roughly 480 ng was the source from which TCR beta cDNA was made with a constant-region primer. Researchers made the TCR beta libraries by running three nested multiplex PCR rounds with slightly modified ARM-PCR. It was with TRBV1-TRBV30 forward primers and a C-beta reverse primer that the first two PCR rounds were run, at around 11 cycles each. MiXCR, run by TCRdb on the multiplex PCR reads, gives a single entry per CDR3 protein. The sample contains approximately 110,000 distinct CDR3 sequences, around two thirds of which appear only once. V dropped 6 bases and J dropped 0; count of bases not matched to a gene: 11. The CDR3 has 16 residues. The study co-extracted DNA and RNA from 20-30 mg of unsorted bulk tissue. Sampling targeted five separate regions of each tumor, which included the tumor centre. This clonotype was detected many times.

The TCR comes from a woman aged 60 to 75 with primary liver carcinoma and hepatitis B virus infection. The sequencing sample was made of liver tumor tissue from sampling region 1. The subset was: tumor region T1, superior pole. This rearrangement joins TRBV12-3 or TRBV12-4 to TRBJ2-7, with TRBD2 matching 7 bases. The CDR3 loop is CASSGTTSLTSYEQYF. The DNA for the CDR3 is TGTGCCAGCAGCGGGACTACTAGCCTAACCTCCTACGAGCAGTACTTC.